This T cell receptor (beta chain) is from a study of blood T cell repertoires in COVID-19 (dated by TCRdb to 2020 to 2021). About the investigation overall: Samples from collaborators originated in the United States, Italy and Spain and spanned both the acute and convalescent phases of COVID-19. The prospective study material was composed of cDNA or gDNA derived from T cells, B-cell-depleted T cells, or PBMCs. The dataset comprised deeply sampled blood TCRbeta repertoires from subjects exposed to, actively infected with, or recovered from COVID-19. A de-identified subject ID, COVID-19 status, age in years and sex were almost always included in the sample metadata. The repertoires were released in a freely available public database meant as a resource for research on the immune response to SARS-CoV-2. HLA class I and class II types, where available, came from metadata supplied by the sample provider rather than from assay-based typing. The samples were drawn from the first 160 participants of the ongoing ImmuneRACE study and from 1,254 subjects provided by 6 global collaborators. Results the study describes overall, beyond this receptor: Clinical and demographic metadata were provided uncurated, with the amount varying by source and participant.

One collaborating source in Seattle enrolled patients while the patients were actively infected and followed the patients over time throughout the course of disease. The collaborating institutions used their own protocols to collect whole blood in K2EDTA tubes. For TCRbeta analysis, collaborators shipped samples as frozen whole blood, isolated PBMCs, or DNA extracted from either of those sample types. TCRbeta CDR3 regions were amplified from genomic DNA using the immunoSEQ Assay, a bias-controlled multiplex PCR. In the authors' own workflow: Within the assay, amplification of reference gene primers was used to estimate how many nucleated cells each sample contained. To quantify the absolute abundance of each unique TCRbeta CDR3 rearrangement, sequence reads were collapsed and filtered. For each sample, productive Simpson clonality was calculated as the square root of Simpson's diversity index across productive rearrangements. TCRdb obtained this table from immuneACCESS and retained in-frame rearrangements with V and J assigned. These tables miss some clones; where compared with another copy, unresolved V genes account for less than half of the shortfall, and the remainder is unexplained. V and J calls and clone size are copied from that table; D and trimming were computed from the DNA. This sample lists 190,000 or so clones; roughly 94% were detected once. The top ten hold roughly 0.76% of the sample.

On this clone itself: Its antigen has not been determined. Per-base qualities were not stored, and no clone one base away is much larger.

This TCR came from a man aged 25-45 years with COVID-19, enrolled during active disease. Sequences were obtained from peripheral blood.

The DNA reads TGTGCCAGCAGCGATTCCCAGGGGAAAATGAACACTGAAGCTTTCTTT. This sequence encodes CASSDSQGKMNTEAFF. The chain links TRBV27 with TRBJ1-1; perhaps TRBD1 is the D gene, with 6 bases matching. Between the V and J ends, shortened by 6 bases and 0 bases respectively, the junction contains 17 bases. Inclusive of the bounding cysteine and phenylalanine, the CDR3 is 16 residues long. The CDR3 DNA has 48 bases and is translated from base 1. The germline V gene (reference sequence) sets CDR1 to MNHEY and CDR2 to SMNVEV.